The source of this TCR beta chain is a study of T cell responses to AZD1222 COVID-19 vaccine. Produced via immunoSEQ multiplex PCR; TCRdb's table is partial and in-frame only. The sample has 65,000 to 70,000 clones; roughly 80% are singletons. Trimming took off 5 bases at V and 1 base at J, with 13 bases between the two ends. The CDR3 extends over 15 amino acids. The V gene's germline CDR1 is MNHNY and CDR2 SVGAGI (reference sequence). The source was peripheral blood, collected 28 days after the second AZD1222 dose. This chain joins TRBV6-6 and TRBJ2-3; D perhaps matches TRBD2 (6 bases). The TCR sequence derives from an adult who received the AZD1222 COVID-19 vaccine. CDR3 in amino acids: CASSPFAGRTDTQYF. The CDR3 DNA follows: TGTGCCAGCAGTCCCTTTGCGGGGCGCACAGATACGCAGTATTTT.